Shown below are 32 T cell receptor beta chains from a single sample sequenced in a study of blood T cell repertoires in COVID-19. Measured with immunoSEQ multiplex PCR; TCRdb has only the in-frame clones, and not every one. Of roughly 140,000 clones detected, more than 75% appear once; the ten largest clones hold around 8.1%. Sequencing was carried out using peripheral blood. The receptors originated from a woman aged 55-70 years with COVID-19, enrolled during active disease.

This rearrangement joins TRBV7-3 to TRBJ2-3; the D is unclear. Germline CDR1 reads SGHTA; CDR2 reads FQGTGA. Deletions cut 5 bases from V and 2 bases from J, with 11 bases between. This CDR3 is built from 14 residues. CDR3 sequence (DNA): TGTGCCAGCAGCCCAAGCCTCATCACAGATACGCAGTATTTT. It translates to CASSPSLITDTQYF.

The rearrangement joins TRBV10-3 to TRBJ2-1; D unresolved. The CDR3 is 11 residues long. Germline V gene lookup returns CDR1 ENHRY and CDR2 SYGVKD. Trimming pared 2 bases from V and 6 bases from J, leaving 2 bases between. Written as DNA, the CDR3 is TGTGCCATCAGTGAGCTCAATGAGCAGTTCTTC. Its translation is CAISELNEQFF.

This chain uses TRBV24-1 with TRBJ2-5, with D tentatively TRBD2 (6 bases). The V gene's germline CDR1 is KGHDR and CDR2 SFDVKD. There are 13 residues in the CDR3. V shed 9 bases and J shed 2 bases, with 12 bases lying between them. CDR3 sequence reads: CATGGFGQETQYF. CDR3 DNA: TGTGCCACCGGGGGGTTCGGACAAGAGACCCAGTACTTC.

As DNA, the CDR3 is TGTGCCAGCAGTCCAGATACAGTCCACGAGCAGTACTTC. Protein: CASSPDTVHEQYF. The V and J genes are TRBV28 and TRBJ2-7; D not certain. The ends were cut back, 5 bases at V and 5 bases at J, with 13 bases in the middle. The CDR3 is 13 residues long. In germline, CDR1 is MDHEN, CDR2 SYDVKM.

The chain uses TRBV10-1 and TRBJ1-3; D gene unclear. The V end lost 8 bases, the J end lost 2 bases, and 10 bases lay between the germline ends. The length of the CDR3 is 13 residues. Germline V gives CDR1 WNHNN, CDR2 SYGVQD (reference sequence). The CDR3 nucleotides are TGCGCCAGCCAGACTGCTGCTGGAAACACCATATATTTT. Residues: CASQTAAGNTIYF.

This chain connects TRBV11-2 to TRBJ1-1, with 7 bases that match TRBD1. The CDR3 is 14 amino acids. Germline-derived CDR1 and CDR2 are SGHAT and FQNNGV. J was trimmed by 1 base and V by 5 bases; bases with no gene match: 4. The CDR3 nucleotides are TGTGCCAGCAGCCGGGACAGCCGGAACACTGAAGCTTTCTTT. This gives the protein CASSRDSRNTEAFF.

This clone has just a few counts. The rearrangement uses TRBV11-3 and TRBJ1-1, with unresolved D. Germline V gene sequence: CDR1 SGHNT, CDR2 YENEEA. The CDR3 is 13 residues long. V dropped 4 bases and J dropped 1 base, with 7 bases sitting between them. DNA of the CDR3: TGTGCCAGCAGCTGGGAGAGGAACACTGAAGCTTTCTTT. Its protein product is CASSWERNTEAFF.

The chain is built from TRBV7-2 and TRBJ1-5; the D gene is possibly TRBD1 (6 bases). This CDR3 comprises 17 residues. Trimming stripped 5 bases from V and 1 base from J, with 18 bases between. Per germline, CDR1 SGHTA and CDR2 FQGNSA. As DNA, the CDR3 is TGTGCCAGCAGCGCACAGGGCAGGGTTCAGAGCAATCAGCCCCAGCATTTT. It codes for CASSAQGRVQSNQPQHF.

There are a few counts of this clone. This chain joins TRBV6-5 and TRBJ2-7, with D maybe TRBD1 (6 bases). V was trimmed by 5 bases and J by 2 bases, leaving 10 bases between them. CDR1 is MNHEY and CDR2 is SVGAGI in the germline V gene. The CDR3 extends over 13 amino acids. In DNA form, the CDR3 reads TGTGCCAGCAGTCGGACAGTCGCCTACGAGCAGTACTTC. Encoded protein: CASSRTVAYEQYF.

The rearrangement links TRBV4-1 to TRBJ1-4; the D is unclear. Germline-derived CDR1 and CDR2 are MGHRA and YSYEKL. V was clipped by 1 base and J by 5 bases, with 8 bases between them. The CDR3 is made up of 14 amino acids. This CDR3 reads CASSQVSPNEKLFF. Here the CDR3 DNA reads TGCGCCAGCAGCCAAGTTTCCCCGAATGAAAAACTGTTTTTT.

The CDR3 coding sequence is TGTGCCAGCAGTTACGGACAGGCAGCCCCTGGCTACACCTTC. It encodes CASSYGQAAPGYTF. This sequence joins TRBV6-5 and TRBJ1-2; TRBD1 matches at 7 bases. V shed 2 bases and J 7 bases; nucleotides not matched to a gene: 7. CDR1 and CDR2 (germline): MNHEY, SVGAGI. The CDR3 length is 14 residues.

The sample holds one count of this clone. CDR3 nucleotide sequence: TGTGCCAGCAGCCAGATTACCAATGAGCAGTTCTTC. Amino acid sequence: CASSQITNEQFF. The rearrangement joins TRBV11-2 to TRBJ2-1; no reliable D call. The CDR3 is 12 residues long. V dropped 5 bases and J dropped 6 bases, with 8 bases sitting between them. Germline assignment: CDR1 SGHAT and CDR2 FQNNGV.

This clone occurred a few times. This rearrangement joins TRBV5-1 to TRBJ1-4; unclear D gene. CDR3 length: 14 residues. Germline assignment: CDR1 SGHRS and CDR2 YFSETQ. Trimming took off 0 bases at V and 6 bases at J, with 9 bases between the two ends. The CDR3 spells CASSLVPSHEKLFF. Written as DNA, the CDR3 is TGCGCCAGCAGCTTGGTTCCATCCCATGAAAAACTGTTTTTT.

This chain joins TRBV7-3 and TRBJ1-5; D gene unclear. Trimming cost V 0 bases and J 7 bases, with 7 bases left between them. CDR3 length: 13 residues. Germline V CDR1 and CDR2: SGHTA, FQGTGA. CDR3 region: CASSLTALQPQHF. CDR3 bases: TGTGCCAGCAGCTTAACCGCGTTACAGCCCCAGCATTTT.

The J gene is TRBJ2-1, the V gene TRBV7-8; 7 bases align to TRBD2. CDR3 length: 15 residues. Trimming removed 4 bases from V and 5 bases from J; junction bases left unmatched: 8. Germline CDR1 reads SGHVS; CDR2 reads FQNEAQ. CDR3 protein: CASSSSGVKNNEQFF. The CDR3, as DNA: TGTGCCAGCAGCTCGAGCGGGGTGAAGAACAATGAGCAGTTCTTC.

The chain carries TRBV25-1 and TRBJ2-2, with a weak D call TRBD2 (6 bases). The CDR3 is 15 residues long. Trimming removed 8 bases from V and 4 bases from J, with 17 bases in between. CDR1 and CDR2 (germline): MGHDK, SYGVNS. The CDR3 DNA is TGTGCCAGCGGGAGCGGGCTCGAATCCACCGGGGAGCTGTTTTTT. It encodes CASGSGLESTGELFF.

The rearrangement joins TRBV19 to TRBJ1-5; D is ambiguous. The germline V and J ends were trimmed by 10 bases and 4 bases, with 11 bases remaining between them. The length of the CDR3 is 12 residues. Germline assignment: CDR1 LNHDA and CDR2 SQIVND (reference sequence). The CDR3 DNA reads as TGTGCCACCTCTACGGGGAATCAGCCCCAGCATTTT. As protein: CATSTGNQPQHF.

This chain links TRBV3-1 (or the pseudogene TRBV3-2) with TRBJ1-5; no definite D call. Germline assignment: CDR1 LGHDT and CDR2 YNNKEL (reference sequence). Trimming took 1 base from V and 0 from J, leaving 4 bases between them. This CDR3 is built from 14 residues. Here the CDR3 reads CASSQANSNQPQHF. DNA of the CDR3: TGTGCCAGCAGCCAAGCCAATAGCAATCAGCCCCAGCATTTT.

The rearrangement uses TRBV2 and TRBJ1-5, with D possibly matching TRBD1 (5 bases). Germline lookup yields CDR1 SNHLY and CDR2 FYNNEI. The CDR3 is 13 residues long. The V end lost 8 bases, the J end lost 0 bases, and 8 bases lay between the germline ends. The CDR3 is CASEDNSNQPQHF. The CDR3 DNA is TGTGCCAGCGAGGACAATAGCAATCAGCCCCAGCATTTT.

This chain connects TRBV5-1 to TRBJ2-3; 12 bases map to TRBD2. V lost 10 bases and J lost 4; bases outside the gene matches: 10. The germline CDR1 and CDR2 sequences are SGHRS and YFSETQ. The CDR3 length is 15 residues. The chain's CDR3 is CAGARLAGGADTQYF. In nucleotides, the CDR3 is TGCGCCGGCGCCCGGCTAGCGGGAGGGGCAGATACGCAGTATTTT.

The rearrangement uses TRBV30 and TRBJ2-2; 9 bases line up with TRBD1. This CDR3 comprises 14 residues. V dropped 8 bases and J dropped 2; count of bases not matched to a gene: 6. From germline, CDR1 is GTSNPN and CDR2 SVGIG (reference sequence). The CDR3 DNA sequence: TGTGCCCGCAGACAGGGGGTAAACACCGGGGAGCTGTTTTTT. Translating gives CARRQGVNTGELFF.

The chain links TRBV5-6 to TRBJ2-7, with TRBD1 matching over 8 bases. The CDR3 has 14 amino acids. V gave up 2 bases and J gave up 0 bases; unmatched junction bases: 1. Per the germline V gene, CDR1 is SGHDT and CDR2 is YYEEEE. CDR3 DNA sequence: TGTGCCAGCAGCTTACAGGGGGGCTCCTACGAGCAGTACGTC. This sequence encodes CASSLQGGSYEQYV.

This clone was observed a single time. The rearrangement joins TRBV24-1 to TRBJ1-2; no reliable D call. Germline CDR1 is KGHDR and CDR2 is SFDVKD. This CDR3 has 14 amino acids. Trimming cost V 4 bases and J 3 bases, with 11 bases left between them. The CDR3 bases are TGTGCCACCAGTGAGCACAGCTGGGACTATGGCTACACCTTC. It is translated as CATSEHSWDYGYTF.

The chain uses TRBV6-5 and TRBJ1-2; TRBD1 aligns across 12 bases. The ends lost 4 bases at V and 7 bases at J; junction bases unmatched: 7. Germline-derived CDR1 and CDR2 are MNHEY and SVGAGI. The CDR3 length is 15 residues. Written as DNA, the CDR3 is TGTGCCAGCAGTTCGGGGACAGGGGGCAGGCGTGGCTACACCTTC. It yields the protein CASSSGTGGRRGYTF.

The chain has TRBV19 and TRBJ2-7; no clear D gene. V dropped 1 base and J dropped 0 bases, with 10 bases sitting between them. The CDR3 covers 15 residues. Per germline, CDR1 LNHDA and CDR2 SQIVND (reference sequence). CDR3 region: CASSIVSGPSYEQYF. In DNA form, the CDR3 reads TGTGCCAGTAGTATAGTATCGGGTCCCTCCTACGAGCAGTACTTC.

This chain uses TRBV7-6 with TRBJ2-5; TRBD2 aligns across 10 bases. This CDR3 spans 17 amino acids. CDR1 is SGHVS, CDR2 FNYEAQ, per germline. Trimming removed 2 bases from V and 2 bases from J; junction bases left unmatched: 8. The chain's CDR3 is CASSLLAGVPTQETQYF. CDR3 bases: TGTGCCAGCAGCTTACTAGCGGGGGTTCCCACACAAGAGACCCAGTACTTC.

This CDR3 is CASRSAVPGRREKLFF. The CDR3 bases are TGTGCCAGCAGGTCGGCCGTTCCAGGGCGTCGGGAAAAACTGTTTTTT. This sequence joins TRBV5-4 and TRBJ1-4; D perhaps matches TRBD1 (5 bases). The ends were cut back, 5 bases at V and 8 bases at J, with 22 bases in the middle. Germline CDR1 is SGHNT and CDR2 is YYREEE (reference sequence). The length of the CDR3 is 16 residues.

The table lists this clone with a count of one. This sequence joins TRBV4-2 and TRBJ1-5; D is perhaps TRBD1 (6 bases). Deletions cut 3 bases from V and 5 bases from J, with 14 bases between. Germline values: CDR1 LGHNA, CDR2 YNFKEQ. CDR3 size: 15 residues. Written as DNA, the CDR3 is TGTGCCAGCAGCCAGACGGACAGTCGAGATCAGCCCCAGCATTTT. Residues: CASSQTDSRDQPQHF.

J is TRBJ1-5 and V is TRBV19; TRBD1 aligns across 9 bases. Germline V gives CDR1 LNHDA, CDR2 SQIVND (reference sequence). The CDR3 runs 18 residues. J was trimmed by 2 bases and V by 6 bases; bases with no gene match: 14. CDR3 sequence: CASSSPGQGLGGNQPQHF. The DNA of the CDR3 is TGTGCCAGTAGCTCTCCGGGACAGGGACTTGGGGGCAATCAGCCCCAGCATTTT.

This clone was seen a handful of times. V is TRBV2 and J is TRBJ1-2; a weak D match, TRBD1 (6 bases). Per the germline V gene, CDR1 is SNHLY and CDR2 is FYNNEI. Trimming took 2 bases from V and 7 from J, leaving 17 bases between them. The CDR3 consists of 15 residues. CDR3 nucleotide sequence: TGTGCCAGCAGTGAATCCCCCACAGGGTTTGGTGGCTACACCTTC. Protein product: CASSESPTGFGGYTF. The complete variable domain, with remaining parts taken from reference TRBV2 and TRBJ1-2, reads EPEVTQTPSHQVTQMGQEVILRCVPISNHLYFYWYRQILGQKVEFLVSFYNNEISEKSEIFDDQFSVERPDGSNFTLKIRSTKLEDSAMYFCASSESPTGFGGYTFGSGTRLTVV.

The chain has TRBV3-1 (or the pseudogene TRBV3-2) and TRBJ1-5; TRBD1 might be the D (6 bases). The CDR3 consists of 14 residues. CDR1 and CDR2 from the germline V gene are LGHDT and YNNKEL (reference sequence). V was trimmed by 6 bases and J by 4 bases, leaving 13 bases between them. The CDR3 sequence is CASSQTGLNQPQHF. CDR3 sequence (DNA): TGTGCCAGCAGTCAGACAGGCCTAAATCAGCCCCAGCATTTT.

The J gene is TRBJ1-2, the V gene TRBV12-3 or TRBV12-4, with D uncertain. CDR3 length: 13 amino acids. The germline V and J ends were trimmed by 6 bases and 5 bases, with 13 bases remaining between them. The DNA for the CDR3 is TGTGCCAGCAGACCTCCCGGAGGGTATGGCTACACCTTC. Amino acids: CASRPPGGYGYTF.